This TCR beta chain was recovered during a study of blood T cell repertoires in COVID-19. This table comes from immunoSEQ multiplex PCR, and its TCRdb copy is limited to in-frame clones, with some not included. The data show some 64,000 clones, roughly four fifths seen once. With 5 bases clipped from V and 8 bases from J, the junction kept 6 bases outside the gene matches. CDR3 length: 15 residues. Germline CDR1 reads SGHAT; CDR2 reads FQNNGV. This rearrangement joins TRBV11-2 to TRBJ2-1, with 13 bases matching TRBD2. The source material was peripheral blood. This receptor was taken from a human donor in a cohort sampled during active COVID-19. The CDR3 DNA is TGTGCCAGCAGCACGGGGACTAGCGGGGAGGATGAGCAGTTCTTC. This encodes CASSTGTSGEDEQFF.